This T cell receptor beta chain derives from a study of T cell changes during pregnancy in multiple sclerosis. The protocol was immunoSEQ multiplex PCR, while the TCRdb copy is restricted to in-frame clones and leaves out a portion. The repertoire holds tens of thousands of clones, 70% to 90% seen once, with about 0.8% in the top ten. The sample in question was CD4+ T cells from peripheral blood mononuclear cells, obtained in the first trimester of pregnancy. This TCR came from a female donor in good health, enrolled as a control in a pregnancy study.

The CDR3 nucleotides are TGTGCCAGCAGCTTTCGGGGGGGACAGGGTATTCGCCAAGAGACCCAGTACTTC. Protein: CASSFRGGQGIRQETQYF. This chain joins TRBV5-6 and TRBJ2-5; TRBD1 is a possible D gene (9 bases). The V gene's germline CDR1 is SGHDT and CDR2 YYEEEE. CDR3 length equals 18 residues. V was pared by 2 bases and J by 1 base, with 21 bases between. The entire variable domain, with the rest obtained from reference TRBV5-6 and TRBJ2-5, is as follows: DAGVTQSPTHLIKTRGQQVTLRCSPKSGHDTVSWYQQALGQGPQFIFQYYEEEERQRGNFPDRFSGHQFPNYSSELNVNALLLGDSALYLCASSFRGGQGIRQETQYFGPGTRLLVL.